The sequence of this T cell receptor (beta chain) was determined in a study of neurological immune-mediated disorders. Via MiXCR, TCRdb re-called the 5' RACE reads, giving one row per CDR3 protein. This sample has tens of thousands of distinct CDR3 sequences; approximately 17% occur once, and the top ten carry 15%. This clonotype was seen a handful of times. Sequencing used PBMCs. The source is a woman between 40 and 50 years old in good health.

CDR3 nucleotides: TGCAGTGCTAGGCCAAGTCTGAACACTGAAGCTTTCTTT. Residues: CSARPSLNTEAFF. The chain couples TRBV20-1 to TRBJ1-1, with no clear D. V was shortened by 3 bases and J by 0 bases, with 8 bases between the two germline ends. CDR3 length: 13 residues. Germline loops: CDR1 DFQATT, CDR2 SNEGSKA (reference sequence).